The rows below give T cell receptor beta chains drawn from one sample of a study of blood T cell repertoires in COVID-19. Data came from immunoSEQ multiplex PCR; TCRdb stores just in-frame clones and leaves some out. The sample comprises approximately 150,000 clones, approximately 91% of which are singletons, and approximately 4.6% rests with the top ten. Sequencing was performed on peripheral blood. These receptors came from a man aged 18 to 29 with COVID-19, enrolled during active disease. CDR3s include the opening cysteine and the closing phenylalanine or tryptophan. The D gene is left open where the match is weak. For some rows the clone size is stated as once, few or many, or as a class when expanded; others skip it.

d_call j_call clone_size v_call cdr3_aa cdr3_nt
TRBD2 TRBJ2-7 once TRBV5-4 CASSRPGLAAYEQYF TGTGCCAGCAGCCGTCCGGGACTAGCGGCCTACGAGCAGTACTTC
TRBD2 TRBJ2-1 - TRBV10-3 CAIREGLAGVNEQFF TGTGCCATCAGAGAAGGCCTAGCGGGAGTCAATGAGCAGTTCTTC
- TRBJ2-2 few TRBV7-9 CASSLSVQGTGELFF TGTGCCAGCAGCTTAAGCGTCCAGGGGACCGGGGAGCTGTTTTTT
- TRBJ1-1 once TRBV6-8 CAPPGREVTEAFF TGTGCCCCGCCGGGCAGGGAGGTTACTGAAGCTTTCTTT
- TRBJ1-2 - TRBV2 CASSEGQSYGYTF TGTGCCAGCAGTGAAGGACAGAGCTATGGCTACACCTTC
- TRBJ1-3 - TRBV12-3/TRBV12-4 CASSLHSGATIYF TGTGCCAGCAGTTTACACTCAGGCGCCACCATATATTTT
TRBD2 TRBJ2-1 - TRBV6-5 CASRDSGRGNEQFF TGTGCCAGCAGGGATAGCGGGAGAGGCAATGAGCAGTTCTTC
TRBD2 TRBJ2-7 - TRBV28 CASSHRLAGSYEQYF TGTGCCAGCAGCCATCGACTAGCGGGCTCCTACGAGCAGTACTTC
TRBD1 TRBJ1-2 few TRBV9 CASSRLGGQTNYGYTF TGTGCCAGCAGCCGCTTGGGGGGACAGACTAACTATGGCTACACCTTC
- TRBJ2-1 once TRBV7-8 CASSLVASSYNEQFF TGTGCCAGCAGCTTAGTTGCGAGCTCCTACAATGAGCAGTTCTTC
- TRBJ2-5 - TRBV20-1 CSASTPGTQYF TGCAGTGCATCAACCCCGGGGACCCAGTACTTC
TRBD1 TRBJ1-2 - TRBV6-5 CASSYGTGVIRGYTF TGTGCCAGCAGTTACGGGACAGGGGTAATCAGAGGCTACACCTTC
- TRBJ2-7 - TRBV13 CASRQDNYEQYF TGTGCCAGCCGACAGGACAACTACGAGCAGTACTTC
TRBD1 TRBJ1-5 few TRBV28 CASSTQDRGRQPQHF TGTGCCAGCAGTACCCAGGACAGGGGCAGGCAGCCCCAGCATTTT
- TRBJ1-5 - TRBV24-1 CATSGVGNQPQHF TGTGCCACCAGCGGGGTGGGCAATCAGCCCCAGCATTTT
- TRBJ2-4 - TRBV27 CASSLVGGPLKNIQYF TGTGCCAGCAGTTTAGTAGGGGGACCCCTCAAAAACATTCAGTACTTC
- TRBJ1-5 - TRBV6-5 CASSYSPNQPQHF TGTGCCAGCAGTTACTCCCCTAATCAGCCCCAGCATTTT
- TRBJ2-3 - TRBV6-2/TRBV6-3 CASSVAVGADTQYF TGTGCCAGCAGTGTAGCGGTGGGAGCAGATACGCAGTATTTT